The following is a T cell receptor (beta chain) sequence with its context. Its antigen is still unknown. Per germline, CDR1 LNHDA and CDR2 SQIVND (reference sequence). V shed 3 bases, J shed 6 bases, and the junction held 2 bases outside the gene matches. The CDR3 sequence is 14 residues long. The primer mix had 60 Vbeta and 13 Jbeta primers. Produced via immunoSEQ multiplex PCR; TCRdb's table is partial and in-frame only. The table records around 81,000 clones, roughly 63% of them present only once. The data are from a study of cytomegalovirus exposure and HLA in healthy donors. General study points: For most TCR beta V segments, an earlier analysis put the productive rate at about 87% or about 30% of the time. Analyzed later, most CMV-associated TCR beta chains appeared HLA-restricted. Later analysis found that TCR beta chains associated with HLA were more clonally expanded than other, equally common chains.

This chain links TRBV19 with TRBJ1-5; 10 bases map to TRBD1. The TCR was taken from a man aged 25-45 years in good health and CMV-seropositive. Sequencing was carried out using PBMCs. The DNA of the CDR3 is TGTGCCAGTAGTATGACAGGGGGCGGTCAGCCCCAGCATTTT. This sequence encodes CASSMTGGGQPQHF.